This TCR beta chain was recorded in a study of CD8+CD57+ T cells in acquired aplastic anemia. Turning to the study itself: Healthy donors gave 10 million to 11 million reads on average for CD4+ cells.

Notes on the study in general: Patients did not significantly differ from controls in CD8+ Simpson's diversity.

About this clonotype: Its antigen remains unknown.

The template for TCR beta VDJ and CDR3 sequence profiling was genomic DNA. One entry per CDR3 protein, called by TCRdb with MiXCR from the reads. The sample has about 190,000 distinct CDR3 sequences, roughly half seen once; the top ten hold 16%. There are 17 residues in the CDR3. Trimming removed 3 bases from V and 3 bases from J; junction bases left unmatched: 7. Per germline, CDR1 SGDLS and CDR2 YYNGEE. This sequence was found in a human donor in good health, serving as a control. The chain is built from TRBV9 and TRBJ2-5; 14 bases agree with TRBD2. Material for sequencing was sorted CD4+, CD8+, or CD8+CD57+ T cells (not recorded which) from PBMCs. Here the CDR3 DNA reads TGTGCCAGCAGCGGTTCCGGGACTAGCGGGGGCGAAGAGACCCAGTACTTC. This translates into CASSGSGTSGGEETQYF.